This T cell receptor beta chain stems from a study of T cells after yellow fever vaccination. Overall study findings and caveats: In post-booster samples, most primary-vaccination clones reappeared (approximately 96% CD4, about 90% CD8).

UMIs were added to TCR cDNA along with a universal primer site when it was made by 5'RACE template switching. A single record per CDR3 protein comes from TCRdb applying MiXCR to the 5' RACE reads. The data hold just over 300,000 distinct CDR3 sequences, with 3% to 4.5% observed a single time. Regarding this clonotype: The antigen is unknown.

Trimming pared 3 bases from V and 6 bases from J, leaving 11 bases between. This CDR3 region has 14 residues. Per the germline V gene, CDR1 is LGHNA and CDR2 is YSLEER. The TCR comes from a man in his late teens or twenties who received the YFV17D yellow fever vaccine. The sequences come from PBMCs, collected on the day of the yellow fever booster vaccination. The rearrangement uses TRBV4-3 and TRBJ1-4; possible D gene TRBD1, 5 bases. CDR3 DNA: TGCGCCAGCAGCCAGGCCGGGACTTATGAAAAACTGTTTTTT. It specifies CASSQAGTYEKLFF.